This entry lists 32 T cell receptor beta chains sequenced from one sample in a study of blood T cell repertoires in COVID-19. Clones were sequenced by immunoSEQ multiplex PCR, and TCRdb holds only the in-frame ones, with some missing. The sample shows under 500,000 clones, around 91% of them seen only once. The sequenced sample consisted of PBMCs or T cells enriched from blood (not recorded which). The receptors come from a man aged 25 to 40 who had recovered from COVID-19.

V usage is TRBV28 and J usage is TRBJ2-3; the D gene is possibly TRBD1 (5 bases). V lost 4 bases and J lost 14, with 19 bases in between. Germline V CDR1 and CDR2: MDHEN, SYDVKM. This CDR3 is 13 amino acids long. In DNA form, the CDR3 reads TGTGCCAGCAGTTCCGCCCGTACAGGCCGGTTGTATTTT. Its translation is CASSSARTGRLYF.

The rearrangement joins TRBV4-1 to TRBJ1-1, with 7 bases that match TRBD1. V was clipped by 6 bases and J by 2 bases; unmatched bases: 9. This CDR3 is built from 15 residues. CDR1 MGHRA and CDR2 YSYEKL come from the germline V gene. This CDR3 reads CASSRAGTDNTEAFF. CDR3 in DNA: TGCGCCAGCAGTAGAGCCGGGACAGATAACACTGAAGCTTTCTTT.

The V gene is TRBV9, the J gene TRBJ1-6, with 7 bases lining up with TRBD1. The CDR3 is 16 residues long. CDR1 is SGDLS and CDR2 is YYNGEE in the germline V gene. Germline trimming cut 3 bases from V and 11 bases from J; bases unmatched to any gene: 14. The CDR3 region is CASSARKTGSITPLHF. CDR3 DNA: TGTGCCAGCAGCGCAAGAAAGACAGGGTCCATAACACCCCTCCACTTT.

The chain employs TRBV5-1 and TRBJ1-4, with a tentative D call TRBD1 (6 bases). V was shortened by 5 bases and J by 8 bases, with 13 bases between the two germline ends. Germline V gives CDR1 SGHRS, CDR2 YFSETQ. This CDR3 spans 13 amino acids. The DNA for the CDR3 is TGCGCCAGCAGTGAAGGACAGAGGGAAAAACTGTTTTTT. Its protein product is CASSEGQREKLFF.

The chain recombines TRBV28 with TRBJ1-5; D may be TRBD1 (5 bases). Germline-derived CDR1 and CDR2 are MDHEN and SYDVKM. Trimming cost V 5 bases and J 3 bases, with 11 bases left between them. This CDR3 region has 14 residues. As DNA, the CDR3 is TGTGCCAGCAGTACCGGACAAGCCAATCAGCCCCAGCATTTT. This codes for CASSTGQANQPQHF. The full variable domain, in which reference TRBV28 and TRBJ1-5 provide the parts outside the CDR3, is DVKVTQSSRYLVKRTGEKVFLECVQDMDHENMFWYRQDPGLGLRLIYFSYDVKMKEKGDIPEGYSVSREKKERFSLILESASTNQTSMYLCASSTGQANQPQHFGDGTRLSIL.

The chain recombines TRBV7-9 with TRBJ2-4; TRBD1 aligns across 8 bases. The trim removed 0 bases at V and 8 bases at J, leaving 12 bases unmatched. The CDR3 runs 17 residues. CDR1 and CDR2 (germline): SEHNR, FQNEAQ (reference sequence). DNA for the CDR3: TGTGCCAGCAGCTTAGCGCAGGGGGCCGGTTTTAGAGACATTCAGTACTTC. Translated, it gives CASSLAQGAGFRDIQYF. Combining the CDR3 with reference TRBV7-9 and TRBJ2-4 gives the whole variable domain DTGVSQNPRHKITKRGQNVTFRCDPISEHNRLYWYRQTLGQGPEFLTYFQNEAQLEKSRLLSDRFSAERPKGSFSTLEIQRTEQGDSAMYLCASSLAQGAGFRDIQYFGAGTRLSVL.

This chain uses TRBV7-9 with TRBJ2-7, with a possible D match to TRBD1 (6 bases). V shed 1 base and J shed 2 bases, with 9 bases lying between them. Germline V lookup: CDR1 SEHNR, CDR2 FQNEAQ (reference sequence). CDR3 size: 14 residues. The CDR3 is CASSLDRAPYEQYF. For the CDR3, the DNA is TGTGCCAGCAGCTTAGACAGGGCCCCCTACGAGCAGTACTTC.

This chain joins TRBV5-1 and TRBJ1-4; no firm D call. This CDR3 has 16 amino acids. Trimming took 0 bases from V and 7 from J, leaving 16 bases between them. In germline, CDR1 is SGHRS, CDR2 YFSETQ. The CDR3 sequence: CASSLDKEAGREKLFF. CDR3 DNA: TGCGCCAGCAGCTTGGACAAGGAGGCCGGACGTGAAAAACTGTTTTTT.

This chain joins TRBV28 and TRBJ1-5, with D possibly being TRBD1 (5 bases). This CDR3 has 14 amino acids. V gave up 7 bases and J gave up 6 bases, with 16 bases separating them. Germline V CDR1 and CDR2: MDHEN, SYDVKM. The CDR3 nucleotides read TGTGCCAGCAATTCTCAGGGAACTTTTCAGCCCCAGCATTTT. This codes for CASNSQGTFQPQHF. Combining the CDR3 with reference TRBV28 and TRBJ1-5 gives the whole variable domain DVKVTQSSRYLVKRTGEKVFLECVQDMDHENMFWYRQDPGLGLRLIYFSYDVKMKEKGDIPEGYSVSREKKERFSLILESASTNQTSMYLCASNSQGTFQPQHFGDGTRLSIL.

Written as DNA, the CDR3 is TGCGCCAGTAGACAGGAGGATGAAAAACTGTTTTTT. The encoded protein is CASRQEDEKLFF. The chain is built from TRBV5-1 and TRBJ1-4, with D possibly being TRBD1 (6 bases). V lost 8 bases and J lost 6, with 11 bases in between. There are 12 residues in the CDR3. CDR1 and CDR2 (germline): SGHRS, YFSETQ.

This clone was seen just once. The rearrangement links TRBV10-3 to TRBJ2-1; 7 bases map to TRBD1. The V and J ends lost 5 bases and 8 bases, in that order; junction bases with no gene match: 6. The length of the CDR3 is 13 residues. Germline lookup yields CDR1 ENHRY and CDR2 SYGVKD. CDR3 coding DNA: TGTGCCATCAGTTTAGGAACAGGGGATGAGCAGTTCTTC. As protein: CAISLGTGDEQFF.

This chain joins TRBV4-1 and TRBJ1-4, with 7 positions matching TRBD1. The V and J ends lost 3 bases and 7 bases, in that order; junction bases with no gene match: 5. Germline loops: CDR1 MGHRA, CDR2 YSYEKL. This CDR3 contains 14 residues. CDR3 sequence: CASSQRDRAEKLFF. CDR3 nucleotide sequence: TGCGCCAGCAGCCAGCGGGACAGAGCTGAAAAACTGTTTTTT.

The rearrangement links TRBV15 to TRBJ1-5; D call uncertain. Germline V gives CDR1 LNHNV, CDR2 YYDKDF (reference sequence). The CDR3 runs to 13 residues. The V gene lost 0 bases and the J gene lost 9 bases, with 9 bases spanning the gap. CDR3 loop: CATSRDGVGPQHF. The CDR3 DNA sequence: TGTGCCACCAGCAGAGATGGAGTGGGGCCCCAGCATTTT. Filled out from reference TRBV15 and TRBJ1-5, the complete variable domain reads DAMVIQNPRYQVTQFGKPVTLSCSQTLNHNVMYWYQQKSSQAPKLLFHYYDKDFNNEADTPDNFQSRRPNTSFCFLDIRSPGLGDTAMYLCATSRDGVGPQHFGDGTRLSIL.

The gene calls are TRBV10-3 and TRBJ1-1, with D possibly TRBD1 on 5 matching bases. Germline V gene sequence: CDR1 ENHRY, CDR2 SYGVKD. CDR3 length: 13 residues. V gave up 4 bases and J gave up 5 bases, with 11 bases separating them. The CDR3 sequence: CAISGLEGTEAFF. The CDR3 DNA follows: TGTGCCATCAGTGGACTGGAGGGGACTGAAGCTTTCTTT.

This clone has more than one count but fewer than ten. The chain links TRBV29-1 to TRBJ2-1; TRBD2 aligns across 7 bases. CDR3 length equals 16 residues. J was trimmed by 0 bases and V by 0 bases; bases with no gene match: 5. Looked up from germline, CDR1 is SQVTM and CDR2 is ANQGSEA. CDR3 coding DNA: TGCAGCGTTGAAGAAACCGGGAGGATCTCCTACAATGAGCAGTTCTTC. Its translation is CSVEETGRISYNEQFF.

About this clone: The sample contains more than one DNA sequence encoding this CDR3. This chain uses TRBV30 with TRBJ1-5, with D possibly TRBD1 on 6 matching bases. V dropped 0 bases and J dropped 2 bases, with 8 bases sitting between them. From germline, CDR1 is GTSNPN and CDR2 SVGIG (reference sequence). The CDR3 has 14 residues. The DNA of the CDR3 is TGTGCCTGGAGTGTACAGGGTGGCAATCAGCCCCAGCATTTT. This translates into CAWSVQGGNQPQHF.

CDR3 bases: TGCAGCGTTACCGCCCCGGGGACAGTTAATTATGGCTACACCTTC. Protein product: CSVTAPGTVNYGYTF. The chain has TRBV29-1 and TRBJ1-2, with 7 nucleotides matching TRBD1. Germline assignment: CDR1 SQVTM and CDR2 ANQGSEA. With V trimmed by 5 bases and J by 5 bases, 14 bases remained unmatched. The CDR3 is 15 amino acids.

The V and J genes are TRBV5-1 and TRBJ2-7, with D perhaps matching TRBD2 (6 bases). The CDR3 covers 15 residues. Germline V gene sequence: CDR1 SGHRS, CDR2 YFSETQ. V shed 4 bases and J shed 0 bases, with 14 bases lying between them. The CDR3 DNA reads TGCGCCAGCAGCGTGGACGGGAGAAGCTCCTACGAGCAGTACTTC. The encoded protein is CASSVDGRSSYEQYF.

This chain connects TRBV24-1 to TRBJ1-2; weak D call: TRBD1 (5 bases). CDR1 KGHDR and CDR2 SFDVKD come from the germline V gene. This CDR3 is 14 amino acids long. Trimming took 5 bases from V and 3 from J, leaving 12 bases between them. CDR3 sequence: CATSGFEGDYGYTF. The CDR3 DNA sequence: TGTGCCACCAGTGGTTTTGAAGGGGACTATGGCTACACCTTC.

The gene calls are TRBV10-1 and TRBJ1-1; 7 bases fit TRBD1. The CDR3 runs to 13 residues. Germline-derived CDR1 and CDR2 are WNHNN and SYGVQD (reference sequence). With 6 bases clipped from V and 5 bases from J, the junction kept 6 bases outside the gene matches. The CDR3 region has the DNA TGCGCCAGCAGCCCAAACAGGGGAACTGAAGCTTTCTTT. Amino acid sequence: CASSPNRGTEAFF.

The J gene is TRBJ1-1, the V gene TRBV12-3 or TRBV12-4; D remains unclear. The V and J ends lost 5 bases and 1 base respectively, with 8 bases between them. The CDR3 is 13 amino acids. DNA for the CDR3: TGTGCCAGCAGTACCTCAGGGAACACTGAAGCTTTCTTT. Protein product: CASSTSGNTEAFF.

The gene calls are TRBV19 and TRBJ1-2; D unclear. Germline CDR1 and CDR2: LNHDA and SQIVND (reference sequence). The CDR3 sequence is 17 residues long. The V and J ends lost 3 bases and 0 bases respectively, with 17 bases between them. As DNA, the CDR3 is TGTGCCAGTAGTATTGGGTCAGGCCTCGGCTCTAACTATGGCTACACCTTC. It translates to CASSIGSGLGSNYGYTF.

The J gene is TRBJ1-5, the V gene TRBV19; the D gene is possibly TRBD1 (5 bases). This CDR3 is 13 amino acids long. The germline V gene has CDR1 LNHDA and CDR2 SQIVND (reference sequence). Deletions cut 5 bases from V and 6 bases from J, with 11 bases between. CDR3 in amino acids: CASSSQGFQPQHF. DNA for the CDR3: TGTGCCAGTAGTTCTCAGGGTTTTCAGCCCCAGCATTTT.

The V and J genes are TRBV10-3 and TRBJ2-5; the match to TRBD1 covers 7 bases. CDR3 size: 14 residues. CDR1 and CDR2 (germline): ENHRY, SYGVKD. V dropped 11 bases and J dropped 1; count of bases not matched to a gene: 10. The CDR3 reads CAVRDRDSQETQYF. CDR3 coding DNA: TGTGCCGTCCGAGACCGGGACAGCCAAGAGACCCAGTACTTC.

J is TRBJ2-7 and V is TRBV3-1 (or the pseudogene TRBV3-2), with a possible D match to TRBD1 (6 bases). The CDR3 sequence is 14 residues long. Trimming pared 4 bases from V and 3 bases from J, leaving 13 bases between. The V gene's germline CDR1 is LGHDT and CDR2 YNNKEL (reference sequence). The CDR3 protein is CASSPRTEVYEQYF. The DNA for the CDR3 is TGTGCCAGCAGCCCGCGGACAGAGGTCTACGAGCAGTACTTC.

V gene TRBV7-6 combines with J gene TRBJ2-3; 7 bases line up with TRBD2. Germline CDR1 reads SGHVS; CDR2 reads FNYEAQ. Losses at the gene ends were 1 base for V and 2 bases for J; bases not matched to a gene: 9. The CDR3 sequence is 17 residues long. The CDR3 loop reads CASSLDSYSGYTDTQYF. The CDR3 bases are TGTGCCAGCAGCTTAGACTCTTATAGCGGGTACACAGATACGCAGTATTTT.

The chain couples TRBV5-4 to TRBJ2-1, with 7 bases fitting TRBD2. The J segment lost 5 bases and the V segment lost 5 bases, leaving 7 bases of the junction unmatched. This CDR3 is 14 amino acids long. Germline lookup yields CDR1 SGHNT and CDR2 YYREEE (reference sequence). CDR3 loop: CASSLLREDNEQFF. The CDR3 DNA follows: TGTGCCAGCAGTCTCCTCCGGGAGGACAATGAGCAGTTCTTC. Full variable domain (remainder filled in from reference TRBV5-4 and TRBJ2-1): ETGVTQSPTHLIKTRGQQVTLRCSSQSGHNTVSWYQQALGQGPQFIFQYYREEENGRGNFPPRFSGLQFPNYSSELNVNALELDDSALYLCASSLLREDNEQFFGPGTRLTVL.

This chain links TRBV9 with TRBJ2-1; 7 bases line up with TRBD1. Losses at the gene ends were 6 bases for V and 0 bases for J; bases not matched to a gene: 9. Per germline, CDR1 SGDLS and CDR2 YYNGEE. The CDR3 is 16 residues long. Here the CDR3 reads CASNRQGSSSYNEQFF. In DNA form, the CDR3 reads TGTGCCAGCAACAGACAGGGCTCAAGCTCCTACAATGAGCAGTTCTTC. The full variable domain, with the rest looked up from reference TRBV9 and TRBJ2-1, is DSGVTQTPKHLITATGQRVTLRCSPRSGDLSVYWYQQSLDQGLQFLIQYYNGEERAKGNILERFSAQQFPDLHSELNLSSLELGDSALYFCASNRQGSSSYNEQFFGPGTRLTVL.

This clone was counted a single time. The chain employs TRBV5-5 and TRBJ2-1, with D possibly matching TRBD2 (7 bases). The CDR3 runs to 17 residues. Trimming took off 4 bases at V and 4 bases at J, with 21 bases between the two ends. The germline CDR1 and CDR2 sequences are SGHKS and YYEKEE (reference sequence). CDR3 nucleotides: TGTGCCAGCAGCGGGGCGGGGGCCCGGGGTTTATACAATGAGCAGTTCTTC. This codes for CASSGAGARGLYNEQFF.

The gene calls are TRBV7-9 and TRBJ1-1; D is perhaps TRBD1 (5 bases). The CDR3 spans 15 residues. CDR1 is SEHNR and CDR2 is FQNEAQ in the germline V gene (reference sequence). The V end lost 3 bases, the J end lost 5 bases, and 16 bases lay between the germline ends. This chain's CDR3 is CASSFPWRGGTEAFF. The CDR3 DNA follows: TGTGCCAGCAGCTTCCCTTGGCGGGGCGGTACTGAAGCTTTCTTT.

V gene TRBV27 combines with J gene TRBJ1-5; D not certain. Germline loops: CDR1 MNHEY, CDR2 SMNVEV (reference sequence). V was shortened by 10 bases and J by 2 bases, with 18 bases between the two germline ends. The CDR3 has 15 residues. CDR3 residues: CATTPLGEGNQPQHF. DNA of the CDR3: TGTGCCACCACGCCCTTGGGAGAGGGCAATCAGCCCCAGCATTTT.

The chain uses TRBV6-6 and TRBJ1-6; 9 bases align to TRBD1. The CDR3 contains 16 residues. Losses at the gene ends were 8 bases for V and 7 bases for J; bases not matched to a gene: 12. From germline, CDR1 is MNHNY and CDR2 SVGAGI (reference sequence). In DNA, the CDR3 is TGTGCCAGCCGACAACTGTCCGGGACAGGGAATTCACCCCTCCACTTT. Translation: CASRQLSGTGNSPLHF.